This record covers a single T cell receptor (beta chain). This record belongs to a study of blood T cell repertoires in COVID-19. Authors' processing steps: Amplification from reference gene primers served as the basis for estimated nucleated cell counts. Some clones are missing from TCRdb's copy, which holds only in-frame ones; the method was immunoSEQ multiplex PCR. The V and J calls and clone size were taken over from that table, and D and trimming were inferred from the DNA. The data contain about 220,000 clones, around 84% of them singletons. CDR3 length: 14 residues. Germline CDR1 MDHEN, CDR2 SYDVKM. J gave up 4 bases and V 2 bases, and 4 bases lay outside the gene matches.

The chain couples TRBV28 to TRBJ1-1; 7 bases match TRBD1. The sequence came from a man younger than 40 with active or convalescent COVID-19. Material for sequencing was peripheral blood. The CDR3, as DNA: TGTGCCAGCAGTTTACTAGGGGGCTCCACTGAAGCTTTCTTT. Translating gives CASSLLGGSTEAFF. The whole variable domain, filled in from reference TRBV28 and TRBJ1-1, reads DVKVTQSSRYLVKRTGEKVFLECVQDMDHENMFWYRQDPGLGLRLIYFSYDVKMKEKGDIPEGYSVSREKKERFSLILESASTNQTSMYLCASSLLGGSTEAFFGQGTRLTVV.